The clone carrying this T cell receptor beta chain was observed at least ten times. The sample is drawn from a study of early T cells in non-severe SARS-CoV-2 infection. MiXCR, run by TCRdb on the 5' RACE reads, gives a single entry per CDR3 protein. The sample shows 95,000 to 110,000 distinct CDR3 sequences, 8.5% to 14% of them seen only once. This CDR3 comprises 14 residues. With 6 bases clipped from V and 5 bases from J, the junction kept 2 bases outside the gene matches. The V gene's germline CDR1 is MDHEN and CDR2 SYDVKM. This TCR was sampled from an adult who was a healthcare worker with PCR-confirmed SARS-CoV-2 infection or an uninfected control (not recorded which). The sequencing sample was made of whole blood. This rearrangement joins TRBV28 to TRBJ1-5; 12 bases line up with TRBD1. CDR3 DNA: TGTGCCAGCAGCGGGGACAGGGGGCATCAGCCCCAGCATTTT. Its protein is CASSGDRGHQPQHF.